The T cell receptor beta chain under discussion was sequenced for a study of blood T cell repertoires in COVID-19. Overall study context: Samples representing acute and convalescent COVID-19 were sourced from the United States, Italy and Spain. T cells, B-cell-depleted T cells, or PBMCs provided the cDNA or gDNA that served as material.

In the study's own analysis: Estimation of nucleated cell counts was performed using reference gene primer amplification. TCRdb's table, derived via immunoSEQ multiplex PCR, lists solely in-frame clones and lacks some. That table is the source of V, J and clone size, and D and trimming were worked out from the DNA. This table holds roughly 140,000 clones, just under 85% found once. Trimming took off 4 bases at V and 5 bases at J, with 12 bases between the two ends. Germline V gives CDR1 SGHDT, CDR2 YYEEEE. This CDR3 comprises 13 residues. The receptor's source is a middle-aged woman with active or convalescent COVID-19. V usage is TRBV5-6 and J usage is TRBJ1-2, with D tentatively TRBD1 (6 bases). The sample taken for sequencing was peripheral blood. As DNA, the CDR3 is TGTGCCAGCAGCCCTAGGGGGATATATGGCTACACCTTC. Translating it yields CASSPRGIYGYTF.